Reported below is one T cell receptor (beta chain). Its antigen is still unknown. In germline, CDR1 is MDHEN, CDR2 SYDVKM. Trimming shortened V by 3 bases and J by 0 bases, and 12 bases separated the two germline ends. The CDR3 has 16 residues. The data belong to a study of shared clonotypes between healthy human individuals. Study-wide points: Naive CD4 clonotypes were shared across a handful of donors at roughly 4.6%.

Measured with immunoSEQ multiplex PCR; TCRdb has only the in-frame clones, and not every one. The repertoire includes approximately 2.3 million clones, 93% of them detected once, and about 0.39% sits in the top ten. The TCR sequence derives from a man aged 18 to 30 in good health. Some clones in this sample may be carry-over from other donors' samples. Sequenced input: naive CD4+ T cells from PBMCs. The subset here: CD45RA+ positively selected. The chain has TRBV28 and TRBJ1-5, with D possibly being TRBD1 (5 bases). The CDR3 is CASSFSGTYSNQPQHF. DNA of the CDR3: TGTGCCAGCAGTTTCTCGGGGACCTATAGCAATCAGCCCCAGCATTTT.